This TCR beta chain derives from a study of OX40 agonist ivuxolimab in advanced cancers. About the study as a whole: Ivuxolimab was a fully human IgG2 agonistic monoclonal antibody targeting the costimulatory receptor OX40 (CD134). Intravenous ivuxolimab was administered to patients every 2 weeks at six dose levels: 0.01, 0.1, 0.3, 1.5, 3 and 10 mg/kg. Among the roughly 50 dose-escalation patients, some 20 had hepatocellular carcinoma, 15 melanoma, 9 renal cell carcinoma and 9 head and neck cancer. In the dose-escalation cohort, more than 75% of patients were male, and the mean age was approximately 55 years, with a range of roughly 20 to 80. Patients were allowed to have had prior anti-PD-1, anti-PD-L1 or anti-CTLA-4 therapy, and 40% of the dose-escalation patients had been treated with checkpoint inhibitors. Partial responses occurred in three dose-escalation patients, of whom one had hepatocellular carcinoma and two had cutaneous melanoma. Peripheral TCRbeta sequencing was intended to test whether TCR sequence diversity was altered and clonal T-cell expansion was caused by ivuxolimab. The paper covers the monotherapy dose-escalation part of the phase I ivuxolimab trial, which included N ≈ 52 patients.

The study at large found these results: Low levels of normalized T-cell clonal expansion were also seen in some patients who did not respond. After ivuxolimab, more expanded clones were found on average in CD8+ T cells than in CD4+ T cells. In partial responders in the 0.1-3.0 mg/kg groups, normalized peripheral clonal expansion was found to be among the lowest, especially among CD8+ T cells. Clonal expansion of both CD4+ and CD8+ blood T cells was observed from baseline to week 6 at doses 0.1 to 3.0 mg/kg. Antigen specificity was not determined for the clonally expanded peripheral T cells.

For sequencing of the TCRbeta CDR3 region, genomic DNA was extracted from the sorted cells. The immunoSEQ Assay was used for sequencing of TCRbeta CDR3 regions. Not all clones reach the TCRdb copy of this immuneACCESS table, which keeps in-frame sequences only. Checked studies attribute under half of the gap to unresolved V genes and leave the rest unexplained. This sample has over 65,000 clones in its table, and under 95% of those were observed once. Jointly, the top ten make up roughly 11% of the sample. Turning to this clone: What antigen it recognizes has not been identified. It has no much larger one-base neighbor in the sample; base qualities were not kept.

The trial excluded patients who had a history of autoimmune disease or who were on systemic immunosuppression. Peripheral blood for TCR sequencing was collected from all dose cohorts at baseline, on cycle 4 day 1, and on cycle 7 day 1. Samples were obtained from an open-label, multicenter, first-in-human phase I dose-escalation trial of ivuxolimab. Adults with locally advanced or metastatic melanoma, renal cell carcinoma, hepatocellular carcinoma or head and neck squamous cell carcinoma were enrolled in the trial. Before TCR sequencing, CD4+ and CD8+ T cells were separately sorted from peripheral blood. Sequences MNHEY (CDR1) and SMNVEV (CDR2) are obtained from the germline V gene (reference sequence). Reading from cysteine to phenylalanine, the CDR3 counts 15 amino acids. The entry retains the CDR3 DNA only, 45 bases that are in frame from base 1. Trimming leaves V shorter by 8 bases and J shorter by 5 bases, with the junction holding 7 bases beyond the gene matches.

The sequence came from an adult with an advanced solid tumor such as melanoma, head and neck, liver or kidney cancer. The source material was CD4+ or CD8+ T cells sorted from blood, sampled in a trial of the OX40 agonist ivuxolimab. The V and J genes are TRBV27 and TRBJ1-4, and TRBD1 matches 11 of the central bases. DNA sequence: TGTGCCAGCCGAGCCTGGGACAGGGGGAATGAAAAACTGTTTTTT. Translated, it reads CASRAWDRGNEKLFF.